This T cell receptor beta chain originates from a study of shared clonotypes between healthy human individuals. Overall study findings and caveats: Naive subsets typically showed greater estimated richness than memory subsets. Clonotypes that were shared across several donors made up approximately 5% of naive CD4 clonotypes.

On this clone itself: The antigen remains unidentified.

Several immunoSEQ 96-well plates shared each subset's DNA, each plate a replicate. In the original processing: Junction-only sequences without quality scores came from ImmunoSEQ, so filtering differed. Measured with immunoSEQ multiplex PCR; TCRdb has only the in-frame clones, and not every one. Clonal size and the V and J genes are those of that table, whereas D and trimming came from the DNA. This table holds 1 million to 1.2 million clones, approximately 80% found once. V lost 4 bases, J lost 7 bases, and 8 bases stayed unmatched. The CDR3 extends over 15 amino acids. Per the germline V gene, CDR1 is SGHTS and CDR2 is YDEGEE.

The sequence came from a young man in good health. Some clones in this sample may be carry-over from other donors' samples. This chain uses TRBV5-8 with TRBJ2-3, with 11 bases fitting TRBD2. The material sequenced was memory CD4+ T cells from PBMCs. Indicated subset: CD45RA-negative fraction. Here the CDR3 reads CASSLTSGSLYTQYF. The CDR3 DNA follows: TGTGCCAGCAGCCTTACTAGCGGGAGTTTGTATACGCAGTATTTT.